Below, 11 T cell receptor beta chains from the same sample are listed, as sequenced in a study of identical twins. Each CDR3 protein gets one entry after TCRdb re-called the 5' RACE reads with MiXCR. This table holds about 210,000 distinct CDR3 sequences, approximately 9% found once. Sequences were obtained from memory (CD45RO+) T cells sorted from blood. Source of these receptors: a woman in her late teens or twenties in good health.

This rearrangement joins TRBV7-2 to TRBJ1-5, with D perhaps TRBD1 (6 bases). This CDR3 spans 13 amino acids. Germline lookup yields CDR1 SGHTA and CDR2 FQGNSA. V was clipped by 8 bases and J by 5 bases, with 13 bases between them. The CDR3 is CASGGGGHQPQHF. The CDR3 DNA reads as TGTGCCAGCGGCGGGGGGGGGCATCAGCCCCAGCATTTT.

This clonotype has just one count. This rearrangement joins TRBV27 to TRBJ1-2; 9 bases are shared with TRBD1. This CDR3 is built from 14 residues. Germline CDR1 reads MNHEY; CDR2 reads SMNVEV (reference sequence). The J segment lost 4 bases and the V segment lost 3 bases, leaving 3 bases of the junction unmatched. CDR3 coding DNA: TGTGCCAGCAGTTTCATGGGACAGGGCTATGGCTACACCTTC. Its translation: CASSFMGQGYGYTF.

The sample holds a few counts of this clonotype. The rearrangement uses TRBV5-1 and TRBJ2-3; D uncertain. Trimming took 2 bases from V and 6 from J, leaving 13 bases between them. This CDR3 comprises 14 residues. Per the germline V gene, CDR1 is SGHRS and CDR2 is YFSETQ. The CDR3: CASSLAITVDTQYF. Here the CDR3 DNA reads TGCGCCAGCAGCTTAGCTATCACAGTGGATACGCAGTATTTT. Full variable domain (outside the CDR3, taken from reference TRBV5-1 and TRBJ2-3): KAGVTQTPRYLIKTRGQQVTLSCSPISGHRSVSWYQQTPGQGLQFLFEYFSETQRNKGNFPGRFSGRQFSNSRSEMNVSTLELGDSALYLCASSLAITVDTQYFGPGTRLTVL.

The rearrangement links TRBV4-3 to TRBJ2-5; either TRBD1 or TRBD2 may fit D (5 bases each). Germline CDR1 LGHNA, CDR2 YSLEER. The CDR3 spans 15 residues. The V and J ends lost 4 bases and 4 bases respectively, with 16 bases between them. The CDR3 coding sequence is TGCGCCAGCAGCCCATCGAGGGGACGGGGAGAGACCCAGTACTTC. Translating gives CASSPSRGRGETQYF.

This clonotype was picked up a small number of times. V usage is TRBV2 and J usage is TRBJ2-7; 10 bases align to TRBD2. After removal of 8 bases from V and 5 bases from J, the junction contained 6 bases not matched to a gene. Per germline, CDR1 SNHLY and CDR2 FYNNEI. The CDR3 extends over 13 amino acids. The CDR3 DNA reads TGTGCCAGCCGCCGGCTAGCGGGGGACGAGCAGTACTTC. Protein sequence: CASRRLAGDEQYF. The variable domain in full, with the rest retrieved from reference TRBV2 and TRBJ2-7, is EPEVTQTPSHQVTQMGQEVILRCVPISNHLYFYWYRQILGQKVEFLVSFYNNEISEKSEIFDDQFSVERPDGSNFTLKIRSTKLEDSAMYFCASRRLAGDEQYFGPGTRLTVT.

This clonotype was seen only a few times. CDR3: CSARSGAYEQYF. The CDR3 DNA reads TGCAGTGCTAGAAGCGGGGCCTACGAGCAGTACTTC. V is TRBV20-1 and J is TRBJ2-7; 7 bases line up with TRBD2. The V and J ends lost 2 bases and 2 bases, in that order; junction bases with no gene match: 0. Germline V CDR1 and CDR2: DFQATT, SNEGSKA (reference sequence). The CDR3 totals 12 residues.

The DNA of the CDR3 is TGTGCCAGCAGTAGGGCTAGCGGGGATGGGTCCTACGAGCAGTACTTC. Protein sequence: CASSRASGDGSYEQYF. The chain has TRBV3-1 and TRBJ2-7; 9 nucleotides align to TRBD2. The CDR3 has 16 amino acids. Germline V gene lookup returns CDR1 LGHDT and CDR2 YNNKEL (reference sequence). Trimming cost V 6 bases and J 1 base; bases outside gene matches: 10.

This clonotype showed up just a few times. The chain uses TRBV4-1 and TRBJ2-1; TRBD1 matches at 8 bases. Trimming removed 4 bases from V and 10 bases from J; junction bases left unmatched: 3. CDR1 and CDR2 from the germline V gene are MGHRA and YSYEKL. This CDR3 region has 12 residues. The CDR3 DNA reads TGCGCCAGCAGCCCATCAGGGGGCGAGCAGTTCTTC. Translation: CASSPSGGEQFF.

This clonotype was detected a few times. V usage is TRBV5-8 and J usage is TRBJ1-1; TRBD1 might be the D (6 bases). The V and J ends lost 0 bases and 5 bases respectively, with 11 bases between them. This CDR3 is built from 14 residues. The germline gives CDR1 SGHTS, CDR2 YDEGEE. CDR3 residues: CASSLAGGFTEAFF. In nucleotides, the CDR3 is TGTGCCAGCAGCTTGGCGGGGGGCTTTACTGAAGCTTTCTTT.

This clonotype was observed a handful of times. V and J are TRBV12-3 or TRBV12-4 and TRBJ1-6; weak D call: TRBD1 (6 bases). The V end lost 4 bases, the J end lost 6 bases, and 16 bases lay between the germline ends. CDR3 length equals 16 residues. The CDR3 loop reads CASSSFRRGANSPLHF. The CDR3 bases are TGTGCCAGCAGTTCCTTCCGTAGGGGGGCTAATTCACCCCTCCACTTT.

The sample holds a few counts of this clonotype. This chain joins TRBV7-2 and TRBJ1-1; no definite D call. Germline CDR1 is SGHTA and CDR2 is FQGNSA. The CDR3 consists of 14 residues. Trimming cost V 1 base and J 3 bases, with 9 bases left between them. CDR3 in DNA: TGTGCCAGCAGCTTAGAGTGGCAGTACACTGAAGCTTTCTTT. Translating it yields CASSLEWQYTEAFF.